This TCR beta chain appears in the sequencing data of a study of post-analysis software for immune sequencing data. Study-level results: There were several TRBV segments more frequent in patients than controls, and TRBV5-6, TRBV5-1 and TRBV20-1 were among them.

Each TCR beta cDNA library carried unique molecular identifiers. The authors obtained 500,000 or so cDNA molecules from approximately 0.95 to 9.8 million T cells. Each CDR3 protein is one row after TCRdb ran MiXCR on the PCR reads. The table has 740,000 or so distinct CDR3 sequences, approximately 53% seen once; the top ten hold roughly 4.4%. From germline, CDR1 is SNHLY and CDR2 FYNNEI. This CDR3 region has 15 residues. This clonotype was seen only a few times. Its cognate antigen is unknown. This TCR was sampled from a girl aged 10-17 years with multiple sclerosis. The sample was blood. The chain joins TRBV2 to TRBJ2-7; D gene unclear. The DNA matches TRBJ2-4 better at its end, which makes the J call doubtful. The CDR3 DNA follows: TGTGCCAGCAGCTCACTTACTGGACGGCAAAACATTCAGTACTTC. This translates into CASSSLTGRQNIQYF.